This T cell receptor (beta chain) emerged from a study of blood T cell repertoires in COVID-19. Libraries were prepared by immunoSEQ multiplex PCR; TCRdb keeps only in-frame clonotypes and omits some of them. Of 300,000 to 350,000 clones in the sample, about 87% were seen once. Germline V gene lookup returns CDR1 KGHSH and CDR2 LQKENI. CDR3 length: 14 amino acids. J was trimmed by 2 bases and V by 3 bases; bases with no gene match: 2. The sample comprised PBMCs or T cells enriched from blood (not recorded which). This sequence originates from a woman younger than 30 who had recovered from COVID-19. This chain connects TRBV18 to TRBJ1-2, with 8 nucleotides matching TRBD1. The CDR3 DNA reads as TGTGCCAGCTCACCCCGGGACAGGAACTATGGCTACACCTTC. Encoded protein: CASSPRDRNYGYTF.